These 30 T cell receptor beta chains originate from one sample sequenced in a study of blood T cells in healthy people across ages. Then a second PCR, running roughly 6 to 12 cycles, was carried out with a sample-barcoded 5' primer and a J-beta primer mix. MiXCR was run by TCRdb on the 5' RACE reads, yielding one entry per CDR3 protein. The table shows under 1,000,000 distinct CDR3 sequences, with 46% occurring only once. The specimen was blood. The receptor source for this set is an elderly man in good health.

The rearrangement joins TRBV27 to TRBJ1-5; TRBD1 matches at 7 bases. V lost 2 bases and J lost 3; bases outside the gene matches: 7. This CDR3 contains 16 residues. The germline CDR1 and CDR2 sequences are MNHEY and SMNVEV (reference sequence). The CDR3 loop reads CASSLRGTDFNQPQHF. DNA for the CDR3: TGTGCCAGCAGTTTACGGGGGACAGACTTCAATCAGCCCCAGCATTTT.

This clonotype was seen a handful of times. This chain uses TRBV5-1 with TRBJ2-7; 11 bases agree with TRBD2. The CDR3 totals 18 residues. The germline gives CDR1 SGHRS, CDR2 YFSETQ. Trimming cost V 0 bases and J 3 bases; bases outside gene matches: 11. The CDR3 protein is CASSLAGLAEGFFYEQYF. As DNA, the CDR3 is TGCGCCAGCAGCTTGGCGGGACTAGCGGAGGGGTTCTTCTACGAGCAGTACTTC. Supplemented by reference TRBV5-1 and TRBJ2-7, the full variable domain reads KAGVTQTPRYLIKTRGQQVTLSCSPISGHRSVSWYQQTPGQGLQFLFEYFSETQRNKGNFPGRFSGRQFSNSRSEMNVSTLELGDSALYLCASSLAGLAEGFFYEQYFGPGTRLTVT.

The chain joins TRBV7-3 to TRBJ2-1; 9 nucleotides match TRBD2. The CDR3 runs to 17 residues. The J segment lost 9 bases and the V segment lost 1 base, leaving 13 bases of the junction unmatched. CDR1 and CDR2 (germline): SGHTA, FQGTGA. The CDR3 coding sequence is TGTGCCAGCAGCTTAAATAGTCCCGCTAGCGGGATTTCTGAGCAGTTCTTC. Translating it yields CASSLNSPASGISEQFF.

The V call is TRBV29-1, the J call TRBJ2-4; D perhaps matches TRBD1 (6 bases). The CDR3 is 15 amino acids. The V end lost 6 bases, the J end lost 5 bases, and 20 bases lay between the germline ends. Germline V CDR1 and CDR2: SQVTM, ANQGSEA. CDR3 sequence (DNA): TGCAGCGTCCTAAATCGGGTGGGGGCCGAAAACATTCAGTACTTC. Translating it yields CSVLNRVGAENIQYF.

CDR3 DNA: TGCAGTGCTAGACTCCAGCCAGATTACCAAGAGACCCAGTACTTC. Residues: CSARLQPDYQETQYF. V and J are TRBV20-1 and TRBJ2-5; D is ambiguous. The germline V and J ends were trimmed by 2 bases and 0 bases, with 13 bases remaining between them. Germline-derived CDR1 and CDR2 are DFQATT and SNEGSKA (reference sequence). The CDR3 has 15 residues.

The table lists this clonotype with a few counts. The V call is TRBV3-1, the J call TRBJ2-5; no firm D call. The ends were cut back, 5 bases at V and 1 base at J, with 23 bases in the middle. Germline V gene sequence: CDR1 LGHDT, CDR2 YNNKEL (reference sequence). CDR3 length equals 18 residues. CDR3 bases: TGTGCCAGCAGCTACCACTCCTCGGCAGACCTGGCCCAAGAGACCCAGTACTTC. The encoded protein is CASSYHSSADLAQETQYF.

The CDR3 DNA reads TGCAGTGCTAGAGACTACAGGGGGGTGGACTATGGCTACACCTTC. As protein: CSARDYRGVDYGYTF. The rearrangement joins TRBV20-1 to TRBJ1-2; 8 bases fit TRBD1. Unmatched junction bases numbered 6, after V lost 0 bases and J lost 3 bases. Germline V gene lookup returns CDR1 DFQATT and CDR2 SNEGSKA (reference sequence). CDR3 length: 15 amino acids.

The CDR3 spells CSASALQGAVNTEAFF. The CDR3 coding sequence is TGCAGTGCTAGCGCCTTACAGGGGGCTGTGAACACTGAAGCTTTCTTT. V is TRBV20-1 and J is TRBJ1-1; 9 bases are a match to TRBD1. This CDR3 comprises 16 residues. Germline V gene lookup returns CDR1 DFQATT and CDR2 SNEGSKA (reference sequence). Trimming removed 3 bases from V and 0 bases from J; junction bases left unmatched: 8.

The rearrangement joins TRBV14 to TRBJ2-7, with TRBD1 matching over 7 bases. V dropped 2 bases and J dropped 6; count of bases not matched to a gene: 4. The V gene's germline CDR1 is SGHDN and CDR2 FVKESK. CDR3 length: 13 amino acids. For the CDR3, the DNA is TGTGCCAGCAGCCAACGACAGGGTTCCGAGCAGTACTTC. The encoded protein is CASSQRQGSEQYF.

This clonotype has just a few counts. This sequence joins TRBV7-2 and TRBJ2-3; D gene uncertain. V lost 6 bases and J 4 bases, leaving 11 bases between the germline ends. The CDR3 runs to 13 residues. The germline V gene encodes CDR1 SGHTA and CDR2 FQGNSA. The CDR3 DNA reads TGTGCCAGCAGGGGCTGGAATTCAGATACGCAGTATTTT. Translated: CASRGWNSDTQYF.

The DNA of the CDR3 is TGCAGTGCTAGAACTTTTGACCGGGCTGGGGCCAACGTCCTGACTTTC. Translated, it gives CSARTFDRAGANVLTF. The genes are TRBV20-1 and TRBJ2-6, with D uncertain. Germline V CDR1 and CDR2: DFQATT, SNEGSKA (reference sequence). The CDR3 is made up of 16 amino acids. V was cut by 2 bases and J by 2 bases, with 13 bases left in between.

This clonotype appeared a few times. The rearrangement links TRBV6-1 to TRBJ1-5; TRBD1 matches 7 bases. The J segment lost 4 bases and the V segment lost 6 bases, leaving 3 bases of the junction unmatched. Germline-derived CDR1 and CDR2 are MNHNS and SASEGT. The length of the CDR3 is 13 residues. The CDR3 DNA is TGTGCCAGCAGGGGACAGCCAAATCAGCCCCAGCATTTT. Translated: CASRGQPNQPQHF.

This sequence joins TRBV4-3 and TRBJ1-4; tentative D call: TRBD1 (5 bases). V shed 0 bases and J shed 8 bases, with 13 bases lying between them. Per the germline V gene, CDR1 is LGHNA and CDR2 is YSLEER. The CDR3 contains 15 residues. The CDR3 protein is CASSQEARENEKLFF. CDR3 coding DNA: TGCGCCAGCAGCCAAGAAGCCAGGGAAAACGAAAAACTGTTTTTT.

In DNA, the CDR3 is TGCGCCAGCAACTTCAAGCGGGAAGGCAATGAGCAGTTCTTC. Residues: CASNFKREGNEQFF. This sequence joins TRBV5-1 and TRBJ2-1, with TRBD2 identical over 7 bases. CDR1 is SGHRS and CDR2 is YFSETQ in the germline V gene. This CDR3 has 14 residues. V shed 6 bases and J 6 bases; nucleotides not matched to a gene: 9.

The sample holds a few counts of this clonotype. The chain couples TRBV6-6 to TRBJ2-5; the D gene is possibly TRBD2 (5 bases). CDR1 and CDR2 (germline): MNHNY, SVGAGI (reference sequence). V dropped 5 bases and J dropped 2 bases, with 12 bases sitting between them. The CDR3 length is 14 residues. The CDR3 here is CASSATGRQETQYF. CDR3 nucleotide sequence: TGTGCCAGCAGTGCTACGGGGAGACAAGAGACCCAGTACTTC.

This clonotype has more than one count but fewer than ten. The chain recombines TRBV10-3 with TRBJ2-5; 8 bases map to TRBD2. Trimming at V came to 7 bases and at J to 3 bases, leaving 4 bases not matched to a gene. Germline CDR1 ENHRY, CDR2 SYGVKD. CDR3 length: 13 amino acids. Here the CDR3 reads CAINSGREETQYF. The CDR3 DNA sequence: TGTGCCATCAACAGCGGGAGAGAAGAGACCCAGTACTTC.

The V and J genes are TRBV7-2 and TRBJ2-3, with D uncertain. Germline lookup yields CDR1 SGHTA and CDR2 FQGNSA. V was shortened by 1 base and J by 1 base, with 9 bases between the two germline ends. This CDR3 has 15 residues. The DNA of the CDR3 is TGTGCCAGCAGCTTAGAAGGGCCCGGCACAGATACGCAGTATTTT. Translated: CASSLEGPGTDTQYF.

CDR3 loop: CASKGAGRKQETQYF. In DNA, the CDR3 is TGTGCCAGCAAGGGGGCCGGACGGAAGCAAGAGACCCAGTACTTC. V and J are TRBV6-5 and TRBJ2-5; 7 bases line up with TRBD1. V trimming: 7 bases; J trimming: 2 bases; junction bases outside the gene matches: 10. The germline gives CDR1 MNHEY, CDR2 SVGAGI. This CDR3 region has 15 residues.

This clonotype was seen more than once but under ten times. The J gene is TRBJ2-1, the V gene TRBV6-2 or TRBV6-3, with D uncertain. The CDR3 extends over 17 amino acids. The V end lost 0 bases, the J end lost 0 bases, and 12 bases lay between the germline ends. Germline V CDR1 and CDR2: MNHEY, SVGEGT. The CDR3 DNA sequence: TGTGCCAGCAGTTACTCGAGACCGATGAGCTCCTACAATGAGCAGTTCTTC. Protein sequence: CASSYSRPMSSYNEQFF.

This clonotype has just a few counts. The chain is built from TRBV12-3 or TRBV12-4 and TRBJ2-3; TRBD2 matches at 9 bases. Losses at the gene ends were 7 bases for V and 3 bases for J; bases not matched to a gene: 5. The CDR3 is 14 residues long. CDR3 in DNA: TGTGCCAGCATTGGCGGACTAGCGACAGATACGCAGTATTTT. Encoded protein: CASIGGLATDTQYF.

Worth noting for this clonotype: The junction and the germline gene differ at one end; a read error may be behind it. For the CDR3, the DNA is TGTGCCAGCAGCTTATACGGCTCCCACAATGAGCAGTTCTTC. Translating gives CASSLYGSHNEQFF. The chain has TRBV7-2 and TRBJ2-1; no clear D. The CDR3 contains 14 residues. Germline-derived CDR1 and CDR2 are SGHTA and FQGNSA.

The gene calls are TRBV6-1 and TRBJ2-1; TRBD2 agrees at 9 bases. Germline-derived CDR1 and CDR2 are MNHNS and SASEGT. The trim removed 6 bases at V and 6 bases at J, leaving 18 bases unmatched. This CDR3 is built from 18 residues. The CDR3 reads CASSAKMGSGLAFNEQFF. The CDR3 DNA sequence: TGTGCCAGCAGCGCAAAGATGGGGTCAGGACTAGCGTTCAATGAGCAGTTCTTC.

The CDR3 reads CASSFSQTTDTQYF. The CDR3 DNA reads TGTGCCAGCAGTTTTTCCCAGACCACAGATACGCAGTATTTT. The V gene is TRBV28, the J gene TRBJ2-3; D is uncertain. Germline CDR1 and CDR2: MDHEN and SYDVKM. V lost 3 bases and J lost 2, with 9 bases in between. The CDR3 runs 14 residues.

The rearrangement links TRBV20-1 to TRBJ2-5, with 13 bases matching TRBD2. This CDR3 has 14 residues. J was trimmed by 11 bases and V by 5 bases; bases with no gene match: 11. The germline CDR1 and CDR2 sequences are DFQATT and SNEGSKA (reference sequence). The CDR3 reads CSAWRTSGSNEQYF. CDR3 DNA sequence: TGCAGTGCTTGGAGGACTAGCGGGAGCAATGAGCAGTACTTC.

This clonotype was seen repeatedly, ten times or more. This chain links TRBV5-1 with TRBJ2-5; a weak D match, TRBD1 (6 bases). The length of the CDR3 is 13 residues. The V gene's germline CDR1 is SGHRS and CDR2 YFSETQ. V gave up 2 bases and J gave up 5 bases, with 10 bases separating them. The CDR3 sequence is CASSLQGLETQYF. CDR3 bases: TGCGCCAGCAGCTTACAGGGATTGGAGACCCAGTACTTC.

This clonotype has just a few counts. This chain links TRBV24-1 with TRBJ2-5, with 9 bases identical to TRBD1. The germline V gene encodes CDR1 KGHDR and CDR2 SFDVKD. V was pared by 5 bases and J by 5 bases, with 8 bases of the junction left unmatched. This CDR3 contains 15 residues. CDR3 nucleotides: TGTGCCACCAGTGCCCGGGGACAGGGTGGGGAGACCCAGTACTTC. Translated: CATSARGQGGETQYF.

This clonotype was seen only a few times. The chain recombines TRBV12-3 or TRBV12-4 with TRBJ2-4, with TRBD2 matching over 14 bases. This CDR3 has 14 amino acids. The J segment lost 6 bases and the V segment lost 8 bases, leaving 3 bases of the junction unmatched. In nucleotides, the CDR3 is TGTGCCAGCGGGACTAGCGGGAGTGGAAACATTCAGTACTTC. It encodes CASGTSGSGNIQYF.

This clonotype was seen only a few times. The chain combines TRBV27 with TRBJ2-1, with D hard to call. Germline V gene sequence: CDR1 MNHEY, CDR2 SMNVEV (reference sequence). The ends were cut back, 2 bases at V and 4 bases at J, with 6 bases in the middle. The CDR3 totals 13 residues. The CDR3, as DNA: TGTGCCAGCAGTTTAAGACCTTACAATGAGCAGTTCTTC. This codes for CASSLRPYNEQFF.

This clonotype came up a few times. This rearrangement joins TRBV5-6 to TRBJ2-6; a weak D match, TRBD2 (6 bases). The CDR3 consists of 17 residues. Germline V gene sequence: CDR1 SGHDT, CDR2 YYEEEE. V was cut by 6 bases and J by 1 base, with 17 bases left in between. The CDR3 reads CASIWRGAPSGANVLTF. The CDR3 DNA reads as TGTGCCAGCATCTGGCGGGGCGCCCCTTCTGGGGCCAACGTCCTGACTTTC.

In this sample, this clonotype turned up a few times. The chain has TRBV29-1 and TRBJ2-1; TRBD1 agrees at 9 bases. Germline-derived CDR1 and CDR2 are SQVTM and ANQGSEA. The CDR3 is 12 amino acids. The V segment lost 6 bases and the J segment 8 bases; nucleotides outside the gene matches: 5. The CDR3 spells CSVTRTGDEQFF. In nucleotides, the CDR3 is TGCAGCGTGACCAGGACAGGGGATGAGCAGTTCTTC.